This T cell receptor (beta chain) appears in the sequencing data of a study of vaccination and CD4 T cells after COVID-19. About the study: Cultures that served as controls received a CEFX pool, an HIV-1 Nef pool, or no peptide.

The V gene's germline CDR1 is LNHDA and CDR2 SQIVND (reference sequence). This CDR3 spans 15 amino acids. The ends were cut back, 5 bases at V and 4 bases at J, with 17 bases in the middle. With the Oncomine TCR Beta short-read assay, DNA from cultured CD4+ T cells was sequenced. Cultures of CD4+ T cells served as the source for extracting genomic DNA. From the PCR reads, TCRdb called clonotypes with MiXCR, one entry per CDR3 protein. The sample has roughly 10,000 distinct CDR3 sequences, about three fifths seen once. The treatment: approximately nine-day PBMC culture with coronavirus spike peptide pools or control peptides (ViraFEST assay). The PCR-positive dates, March through December 2020, came before the US Alpha, Beta and Delta variants. On this clonotype: Its specificity is unknown.

Sequenced: CD4+ T cells from blood, cultured in vitro. The chain uses TRBV19 and TRBJ1-1; tentatively, D is TRBD1 (6 bases). This TCR derives from a human donor who had recovered from COVID-19. The CDR3 reads CASSPPRGASTEAFF. The CDR3 DNA is TGTGCCAGTAGTCCCCCTCGGGGGGCATCCACTGAAGCTTTCTTT.